This T cell receptor (beta chain) was identified in a study of monozygotic twins with inflammatory bowel disease. Blood was drawn at about 2.6 ml per donor. This CDR3 is built from 16 residues. Germline V lookup: CDR1 MNHEY, CDR2 SVGEGT. Every TCR library used 3500 ng of total RNA. In eight separate reactions per sample, cDNA was generated. TCRdb re-called the 5' RACE reads; every CDR3 protein appears as one record, without DNA. This repertoire includes 330,000 or so distinct CDR3 sequences. Study-level points and caveats: Twins with IBD were found to have lower TCRbeta diversity (inverse Simpson) than healthy co-twins.

Details on this clonotype: Its cognate antigen is unknown.

The receptor's source is a human donor with ulcerative colitis or Crohn's disease, or a healthy co-twin of an affected twin (not recorded which). The material sequenced was blood. The chain carries TRBV6-2 or TRBV6-3 and TRBJ2-5; the TRBD1 assignment by TCRdb is unverifiable without DNA. The CDR3: CASSPYPVTRKETQYF.